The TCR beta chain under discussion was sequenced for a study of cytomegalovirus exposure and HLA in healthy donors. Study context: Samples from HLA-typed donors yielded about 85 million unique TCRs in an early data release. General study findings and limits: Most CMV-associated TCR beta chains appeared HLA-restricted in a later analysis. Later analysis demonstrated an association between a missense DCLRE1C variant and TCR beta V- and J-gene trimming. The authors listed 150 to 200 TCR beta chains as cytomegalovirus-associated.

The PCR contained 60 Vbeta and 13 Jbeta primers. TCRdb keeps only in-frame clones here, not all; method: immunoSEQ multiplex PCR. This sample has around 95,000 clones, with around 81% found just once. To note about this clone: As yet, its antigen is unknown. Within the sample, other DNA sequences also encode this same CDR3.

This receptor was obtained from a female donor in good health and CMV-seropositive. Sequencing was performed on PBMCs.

The CDR3 loop reads CASSLAWPSWETQYF. The CDR3 DNA reads as TGTGCCAGCAGCTTGGCGTGGCCCAGTTGGGAGACCCAGTACTTC. This chain uses TRBV5-6 with TRBJ2-5; D is ambiguous. This CDR3 region has 15 residues. The germline CDR1 and CDR2 sequences are SGHDT and YYEEEE. V was trimmed by 0 bases and J by 5 bases, leaving 14 bases between them.